This T cell receptor beta chain was captured by sequencing in a study of a mutant IDH1 vaccine in newly diagnosed glioma. Looking at the study overall: Mean patient age was about 40 years; about 60% were male and approximately 40% female. Radiotherapy, temozolomide, or both had been given previously, and both were given to most. Notes on the study in general: Vaccine-induced immune responses were detected in about 93% of patients.

V lost 5 bases and J 4 bases, leaving 9 bases between the germline ends. This CDR3 has 13 residues. Looked up from germline, CDR1 is MRHNA and CDR2 is SNTAGT. Using immunoSEQ multiplex PCR, the repertoire was profiled, and TCRdb retains in-frame clones only, with some absent. The repertoire includes some 67,000 clones, approximately 82% of them detected once, and approximately 4.2% sits in the top ten. Comments on this clone: Its cognate antigen is unknown.

Time point indicated: baseline, week 1 (first vaccination visit). Treatment given: pre-vaccination baseline after standard-of-care therapy. Those who donated had recent WHO grade 3 or 4 IDH1-mutant, ATRX-lost astrocytomas. The V gene is TRBV6-4, the J gene TRBJ1-5; tentatively, D is TRBD1 (6 bases). The sequencing used peripheral blood mononuclear cells (PBMCs), collected from a glioma patient treated with radiotherapy, temozolomide or both. The receptor comes from a young woman with glioma. Some clones in this sample may be carry-over from other donors' samples. CDR3 coding DNA: TGTGCCAGCAGTCCGGGGGCTAATCAGCCCCAGCATTTT. Protein: CASSPGANQPQHF.